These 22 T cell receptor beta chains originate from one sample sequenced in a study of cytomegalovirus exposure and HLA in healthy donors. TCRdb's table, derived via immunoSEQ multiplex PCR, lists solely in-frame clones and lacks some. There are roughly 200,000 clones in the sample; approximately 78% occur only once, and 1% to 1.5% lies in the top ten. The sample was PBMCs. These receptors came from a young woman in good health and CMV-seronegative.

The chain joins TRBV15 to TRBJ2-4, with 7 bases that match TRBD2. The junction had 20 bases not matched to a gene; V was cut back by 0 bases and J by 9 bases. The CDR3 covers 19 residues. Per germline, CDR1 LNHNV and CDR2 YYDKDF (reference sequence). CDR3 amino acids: CATSRDLGSGTAFVGIQYF. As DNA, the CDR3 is TGTGCCACCAGCAGAGATCTGGGAAGCGGGACTGCCTTTGTCGGCATTCAGTACTTC.

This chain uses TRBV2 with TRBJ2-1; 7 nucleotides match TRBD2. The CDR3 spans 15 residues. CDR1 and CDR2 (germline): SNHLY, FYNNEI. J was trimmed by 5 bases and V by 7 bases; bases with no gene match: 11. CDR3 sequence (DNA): TGTGCCAGCAAGCCCCGCGGGAGTAGGGACAATGAGCAGTTCTTC. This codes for CASKPRGSRDNEQFF.

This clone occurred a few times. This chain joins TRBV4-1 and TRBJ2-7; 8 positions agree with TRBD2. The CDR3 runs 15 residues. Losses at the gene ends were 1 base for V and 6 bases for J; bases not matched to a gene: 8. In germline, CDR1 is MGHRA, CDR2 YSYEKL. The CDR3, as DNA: TGCGCCAGCAGCCAAGCCGTAGGGCTAGCGGGCGAGCAGTACTTC. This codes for CASSQAVGLAGEQYF.

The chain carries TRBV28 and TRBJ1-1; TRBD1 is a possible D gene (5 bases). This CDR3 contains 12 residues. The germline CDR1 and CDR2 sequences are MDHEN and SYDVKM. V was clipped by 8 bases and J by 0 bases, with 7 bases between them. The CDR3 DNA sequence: TGTGCCAGCCAGGACATGAACACTGAAGCTTTCTTT. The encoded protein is CASQDMNTEAFF.

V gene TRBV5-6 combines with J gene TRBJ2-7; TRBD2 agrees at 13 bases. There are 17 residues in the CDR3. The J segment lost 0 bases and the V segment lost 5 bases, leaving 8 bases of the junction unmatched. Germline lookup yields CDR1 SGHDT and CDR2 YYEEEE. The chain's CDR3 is CASSRGTSGTFSYEQYF. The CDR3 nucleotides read TGTGCCAGCAGTCGCGGGACTAGCGGGACCTTCTCCTACGAGCAGTACTTC.

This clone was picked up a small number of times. The CDR3 DNA is TGTGCCAGCAGACTTACTCAACGAACCGGGGGGGCTGAAGCTTTCTTT. This gives the protein CASRLTQRTGGAEAFF. This chain joins TRBV5-6 and TRBJ1-1; TRBD1 is a possible D gene (5 bases). CDR1 and CDR2 (germline): SGHDT, YYEEEE. V was shortened by 5 bases and J by 6 bases, with 23 bases between the two germline ends. This CDR3 has 16 residues. Supplemented by reference TRBV5-6 and TRBJ1-1, the full variable domain reads DAGVTQSPTHLIKTRGQQVTLRCSPKSGHDTVSWYQQALGQGPQFIFQYYEEEERQRGNFPDRFSGHQFPNYSSELNVNALLLGDSALYLCASRLTQRTGGAEAFFGQGTRLTVV.

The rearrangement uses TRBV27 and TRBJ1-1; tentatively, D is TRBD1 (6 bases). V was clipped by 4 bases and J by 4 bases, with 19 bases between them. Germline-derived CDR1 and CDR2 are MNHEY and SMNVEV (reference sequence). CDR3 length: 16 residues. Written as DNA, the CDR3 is TGTGCCAGCAGTTACCCGGCTGGGGGGGGGCGCACTGAAGCTTTCTTT. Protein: CASSYPAGGGRTEAFF.

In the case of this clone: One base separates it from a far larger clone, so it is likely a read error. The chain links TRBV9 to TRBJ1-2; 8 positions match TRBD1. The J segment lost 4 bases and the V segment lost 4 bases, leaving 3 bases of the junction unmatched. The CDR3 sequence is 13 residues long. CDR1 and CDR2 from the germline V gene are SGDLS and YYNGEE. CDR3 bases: TGTGCCAGCAGCCCGGACAGGGCCTATGGCTACACCTTC. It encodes CASSPDRAYGYTF.

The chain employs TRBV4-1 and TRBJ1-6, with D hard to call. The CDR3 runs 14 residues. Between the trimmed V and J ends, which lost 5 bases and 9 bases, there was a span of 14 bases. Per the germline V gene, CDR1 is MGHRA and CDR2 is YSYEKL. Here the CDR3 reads CASSVPGFSSPLHF. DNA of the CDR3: TGCGCCAGCAGCGTTCCCGGGTTTTCTTCACCCCTCCACTTT.

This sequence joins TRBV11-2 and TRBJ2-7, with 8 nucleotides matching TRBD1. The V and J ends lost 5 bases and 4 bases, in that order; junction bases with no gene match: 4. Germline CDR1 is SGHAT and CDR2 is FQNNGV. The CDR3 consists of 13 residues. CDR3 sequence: CASSLDRDYEQYF. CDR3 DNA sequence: TGTGCCAGCAGCCTGGACAGGGATTACGAGCAGTACTTC. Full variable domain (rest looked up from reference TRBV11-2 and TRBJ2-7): EAGVAQSPRYKIIEKRQSVAFWCNPISGHATLYWYQQILGQGPKLLIQFQNNGVVDDSQLPKDRFSAERLKGVDSTLKIQPAKLEDSAVYLCASSLDRDYEQYFGPGTRLTVT.

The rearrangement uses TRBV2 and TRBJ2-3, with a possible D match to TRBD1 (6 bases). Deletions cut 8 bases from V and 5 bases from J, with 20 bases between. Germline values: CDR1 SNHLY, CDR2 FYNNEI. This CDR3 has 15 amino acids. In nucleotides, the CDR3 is TGTGCCAGCCAAATTGGGGACATCCGGGGAGATACGCAGTATTTT. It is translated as CASQIGDIRGDTQYF.

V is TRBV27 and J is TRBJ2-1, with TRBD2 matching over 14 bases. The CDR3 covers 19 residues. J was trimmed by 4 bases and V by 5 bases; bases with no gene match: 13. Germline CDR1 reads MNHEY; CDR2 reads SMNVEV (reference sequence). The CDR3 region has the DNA TGTGCCAGCAGTGTCCTGGGACTAGCGGGAGAGGCCTCTTACAATGAGCAGTTCTTC. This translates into CASSVLGLAGEASYNEQFF.

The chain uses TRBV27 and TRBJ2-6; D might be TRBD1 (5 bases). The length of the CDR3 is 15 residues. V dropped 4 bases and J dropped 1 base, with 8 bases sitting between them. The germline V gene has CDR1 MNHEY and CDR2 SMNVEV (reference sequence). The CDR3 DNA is TGTGCCAGCAGTTACAGGACGTCTGGGGCCAACGTCCTGACTTTC. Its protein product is CASSYRTSGANVLTF. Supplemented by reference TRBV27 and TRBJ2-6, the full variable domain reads EAQVTQNPRYLITVTGKKLTVTCSQNMNHEYMSWYRQDPGLGLRQIYYSMNVEVTDKGDVPEGYKVSRKEKRNFPLILESPSPNQTSLYFCASSYRTSGANVLTFGAGSRLTVL.

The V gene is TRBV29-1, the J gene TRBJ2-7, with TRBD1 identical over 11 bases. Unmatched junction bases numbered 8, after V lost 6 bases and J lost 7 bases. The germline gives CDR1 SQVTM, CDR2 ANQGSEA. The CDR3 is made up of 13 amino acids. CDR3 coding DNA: TGCAGCGTCGCAGGACAGGGGGCGCTTGAGCAGTACTTC. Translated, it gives CSVAGQGALEQYF.

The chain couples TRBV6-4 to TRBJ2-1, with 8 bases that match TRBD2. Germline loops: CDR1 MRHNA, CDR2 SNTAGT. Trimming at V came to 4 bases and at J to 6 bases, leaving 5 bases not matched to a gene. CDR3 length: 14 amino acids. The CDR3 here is CASSVELAANEQFF. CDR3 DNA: TGTGCCAGCAGTGTCGAACTAGCGGCCAATGAGCAGTTCTTC.

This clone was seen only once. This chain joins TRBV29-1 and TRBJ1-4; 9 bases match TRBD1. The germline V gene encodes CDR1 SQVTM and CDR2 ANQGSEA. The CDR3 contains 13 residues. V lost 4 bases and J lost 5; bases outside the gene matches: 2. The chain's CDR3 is CSVVTGGNEKLFF. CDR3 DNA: TGCAGCGTTGTCACAGGGGGCAATGAAAAACTGTTTTTT.

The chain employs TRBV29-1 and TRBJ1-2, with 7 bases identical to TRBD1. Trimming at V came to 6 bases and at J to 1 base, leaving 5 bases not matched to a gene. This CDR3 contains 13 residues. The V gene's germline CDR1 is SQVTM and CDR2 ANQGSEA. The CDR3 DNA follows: TGCAGCGTGCGACAGGGAAATAACTATGGCTACACCTTC. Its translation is CSVRQGNNYGYTF.

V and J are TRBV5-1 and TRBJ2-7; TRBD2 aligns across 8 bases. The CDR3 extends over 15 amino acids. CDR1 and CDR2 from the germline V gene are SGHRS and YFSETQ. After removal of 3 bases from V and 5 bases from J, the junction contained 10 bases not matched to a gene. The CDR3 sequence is CASSSTGTSYHEQYF. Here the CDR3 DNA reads TGCGCCAGCAGCTCAACCGGGACTAGTTACCACGAGCAGTACTTC.

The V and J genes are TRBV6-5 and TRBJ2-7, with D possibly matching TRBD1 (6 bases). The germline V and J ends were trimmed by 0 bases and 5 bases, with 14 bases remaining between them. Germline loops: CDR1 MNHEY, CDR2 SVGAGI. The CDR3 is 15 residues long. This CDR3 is CASSYSRQGLHEQYF. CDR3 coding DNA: TGTGCCAGCAGTTACTCGCGGCAGGGGTTACACGAGCAGTACTTC.

The chain's CDR3 is CASSLGSGGQNIQYF. The CDR3, as DNA: TGCGCCAGCAGCTTGGGTTCAGGGGGCCAAAACATTCAGTACTTC. This chain connects TRBV5-1 to TRBJ2-4, with TRBD1 identical over 8 bases. CDR3 length equals 15 residues. The germline gives CDR1 SGHRS, CDR2 YFSETQ. The junction had 4 bases not matched to a gene; V was cut back by 0 bases and J by 5 bases.

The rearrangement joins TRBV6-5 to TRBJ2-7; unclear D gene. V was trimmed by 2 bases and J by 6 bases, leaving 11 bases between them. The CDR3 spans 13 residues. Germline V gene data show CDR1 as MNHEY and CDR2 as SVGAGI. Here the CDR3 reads CASSYAVTGEQYF. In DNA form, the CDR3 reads TGTGCCAGCAGTTACGCGGTGACGGGCGAGCAGTACTTC.

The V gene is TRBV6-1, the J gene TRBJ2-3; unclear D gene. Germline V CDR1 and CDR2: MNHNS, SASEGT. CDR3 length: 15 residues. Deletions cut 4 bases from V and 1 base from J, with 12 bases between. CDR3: CASSVATPRTDTQYF. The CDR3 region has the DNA TGTGCCAGCAGTGTGGCGACTCCCCGCACAGATACGCAGTATTTT.